A single sample gave rise to the 20 T cell receptor beta chains below, sequenced in a study of T cell responses to AZD1222 COVID-19 vaccine. Clones were read by immunoSEQ multiplex PCR, and TCRdb kept only the in-frame ones, dropping some. The table records 180,000 or so clones, about 94% of them present only once. This specimen consisted of peripheral blood, obtained 28 days after the second AZD1222 dose. These receptors originate from an adult who received the AZD1222 COVID-19 vaccine.

This clone was recorded only once. V and J are TRBV10-3 and TRBJ1-2; 7 positions match TRBD1. This CDR3 has 17 residues. Trimming cost V 2 bases and J 4 bases; bases outside gene matches: 13. The germline V gene has CDR1 ENHRY and CDR2 SYGVKD. The CDR3 DNA reads as TGTGCCATCAGTGAGCCCTTTGGACAGGATGGGATCTATGGCTACACCTTC. Its protein product is CAISEPFGQDGIYGYTF.

This clone was found once. This chain links TRBV9 with TRBJ2-7; D remains ambiguous. The CDR3 is 14 residues long. Germline-derived CDR1 and CDR2 are SGDLS and YYNGEE. V lost 4 bases, J lost 2 bases, and 13 bases lay in between. The CDR3 reads CASSLAPLPYEQYF. The CDR3 bases are TGTGCCAGCAGCCTTGCGCCACTGCCCTACGAGCAGTACTTC.

This chain uses TRBV6-5 with TRBJ1-5; unclear D gene. V was trimmed by 0 bases and J by 1 base, leaving 7 bases between them. Germline CDR1 is MNHEY and CDR2 is SVGAGI. The CDR3 spans 15 residues. CDR3 sequence: CASSYSVGSNQPQHF. CDR3 coding DNA: TGTGCCAGCAGTTACTCGGTAGGGAGCAATCAGCCCCAGCATTTT.

The gene calls are TRBV6-4 and TRBJ2-1, with a possible D match to TRBD1 (5 bases). Trimming removed 4 bases at V and 5 bases at J, with 12 bases between. From germline, CDR1 is MRHNA and CDR2 SNTAGT. The CDR3 consists of 14 residues. The CDR3 bases are TGTGCCAGCAGTGCAGGGTTTAGGGACAATGAGCAGTTCTTC. Amino acid sequence: CASSAGFRDNEQFF.

Points on this clone: Within the sample, other DNA sequences also encode this same CDR3. The rearrangement uses TRBV18 and TRBJ2-7; TRBD1 matches at 10 bases. The V gene's germline CDR1 is KGHSH and CDR2 LQKENI. With V trimmed by 3 bases and J by 3 bases, 2 bases remained unmatched. This CDR3 spans 14 amino acids. The CDR3 bases are TGTGCCAGCTCACCGGGGGACAGGGGCTACGAGCAGTACTTC. It specifies CASSPGDRGYEQYF.

This sequence joins TRBV3-1 (or the pseudogene TRBV3-2) and TRBJ1-1; possibly TRBD1 for D (5 bases). CDR1 and CDR2 (germline): LGHDT, YNNKEL (reference sequence). The CDR3 totals 14 residues. V was pared by 2 bases and J by 2 bases, with 9 bases between. The CDR3 region is CASSQQGGNTEAFF. In DNA, the CDR3 is TGTGCCAGCAGCCAACAGGGCGGAAACACTGAAGCTTTCTTT.

The CDR3 protein is CASSLVANSGMHEQFF. CDR3 in DNA: TGCGCCAGCAGCTTGGTTGCTAATAGCGGTATGCATGAGCAGTTCTTC. The V and J genes are TRBV5-1 and TRBJ2-1, with a possible D match to TRBD2 (6 bases). The ends were cut back, 0 bases at V and 8 bases at J, with 18 bases in the middle. The germline CDR1 and CDR2 sequences are SGHRS and YFSETQ. This CDR3 is built from 16 residues.

The CDR3 coding sequence is TGTGCCAGCACGCAAAGCAATCAGCCCCAGCATTTT. It specifies CASTQSNQPQHF. The rearrangement joins TRBV6-5 to TRBJ1-5, with no clear D. This CDR3 comprises 12 residues. V was cut by 7 bases and J by 1 base, with 5 bases left in between. In germline, CDR1 is MNHEY, CDR2 SVGAGI.

V usage is TRBV6-5 and J usage is TRBJ1-5; D gene ambiguous. V was cut by 6 bases and J by 1 base, with 7 bases left in between. This CDR3 is built from 13 residues. The germline gives CDR1 MNHEY, CDR2 SVGAGI. CDR3 loop: CASRDGSNQPQHF. CDR3 DNA sequence: TGTGCCAGCAGGGACGGCAGCAATCAGCCCCAGCATTTT.

The rearrangement links TRBV11-2 to TRBJ2-7; D ambiguous. V was trimmed by 0 bases and J by 0 bases, leaving 9 bases between them. Germline V gene sequence: CDR1 SGHAT, CDR2 FQNNGV. This CDR3 spans 15 amino acids. Here the CDR3 DNA reads TGTGCCAGCAGCTTAGATGCGGCCGGCTCCTACGAGCAGTACTTC. Translated: CASSLDAAGSYEQYF.

The genes are TRBV19 and TRBJ1-5; D gene unclear. The CDR3 runs 14 residues. Looked up from germline, CDR1 is LNHDA and CDR2 is SQIVND (reference sequence). Trimming stripped 3 bases from V and 5 bases from J, with 11 bases between. CDR3 bases: TGTGCCAGTAGTATTTGGGAGCGGGATCAGCCCCAGCATTTT. This encodes CASSIWERDQPQHF.

This clone was picked up a small number of times. CDR3 in amino acids: CASSPLRGVNTEAFF. The CDR3 nucleotides read TGCGCCAGCAGCCCGTTGAGGGGAGTTAACACTGAAGCTTTCTTT. J is TRBJ1-1 and V is TRBV5-1, with a weak D call TRBD1 (5 bases). This CDR3 has 15 amino acids. V lost 4 bases to trimming and J lost 2 bases, with 15 bases between them. From germline, CDR1 is SGHRS and CDR2 YFSETQ.

The rearrangement joins TRBV7-6 to TRBJ1-6; D is ambiguous. V gave up 7 bases and J gave up 5 bases, with 15 bases separating them. This CDR3 contains 15 residues. The germline gives CDR1 SGHVS, CDR2 FNYEAQ. The CDR3 nucleotides are TGTGCCAGCACCCTAGGGCCAGTGGATAATTCACCCCTCCACTTT. Translation: CASTLGPVDNSPLHF.

The rearrangement joins TRBV12-3 or TRBV12-4 to TRBJ2-2; 7 nucleotides line up with TRBD1. Trimming removed 7 bases from V and 7 bases from J; junction bases left unmatched: 6. CDR3 length: 13 amino acids. CDR3 nucleotide sequence: TGTGCCAGCACCCAGACAGGGTTCGGGGAGCTGTTTTTT. Its protein product is CASTQTGFGELFF.

The genes are TRBV27 and TRBJ2-2; TRBD2 agrees at 7 bases. The ends lost 3 bases at V and 5 bases at J; junction bases unmatched: 0. The germline gives CDR1 MNHEY, CDR2 SMNVEV (reference sequence). The CDR3 is made up of 13 amino acids. CDR3 nucleotides: TGTGCCAGCAGTTTGGGGGGGACCGGGGAGCTGTTTTTT. Translated: CASSLGGTGELFF.

This CDR3 reads CASSRETQYF. The CDR3 nucleotides are TGCGCCAGCAGCAGAGAGACCCAGTACTTC. V gene TRBV5-1 combines with J gene TRBJ2-5; D remains unclear. In germline, CDR1 is SGHRS, CDR2 YFSETQ. The CDR3 consists of 10 residues. The germline V and J ends were trimmed by 4 bases and 4 bases, with 2 bases remaining between them.

The rearrangement joins TRBV6-5 to TRBJ1-2, with TRBD1 matching 7 bases. The V segment lost 4 bases and the J segment 6 bases; nucleotides outside the gene matches: 11. The V gene's germline CDR1 is MNHEY and CDR2 SVGAGI. The CDR3 consists of 15 residues. CDR3 nucleotide sequence: TGTGCCAGCAGTTCCCCCGGGGAGGGGGCGAATGGCTACACCTTC. Its translation: CASSSPGEGANGYTF.

The chain links TRBV9 to TRBJ1-5; 10 bases agree with TRBD1. V lost 3 bases, J lost 7 bases, and 7 bases stayed unmatched. The CDR3 has 15 residues. Germline V gives CDR1 SGDLS, CDR2 YYNGEE. The CDR3 DNA is TGTGCCAGCAGCGGGACAGGGGGACAATGGCAGCCCCAGCATTTT. This sequence encodes CASSGTGGQWQPQHF.

This clone was counted a single time. The gene calls are TRBV7-8 and TRBJ1-5, with D perhaps TRBD1 (5 bases). The CDR3 has 15 residues. The germline CDR1 and CDR2 sequences are SGHVS and FQNEAQ. V lost 5 bases and J lost 0, with 11 bases in between. In nucleotides, the CDR3 is TGTGCCAGCAGCGAAGGGGAGCTTAGCAATCAGCCCCAGCATTTT. This translates into CASSEGELSNQPQHF.

The V gene is TRBV28, the J gene TRBJ1-2; 9 positions match TRBD1. This CDR3 comprises 14 residues. V trimming: 4 bases; J trimming: 8 bases; junction bases outside the gene matches: 8. Germline V gene data show CDR1 as MDHEN and CDR2 as SYDVKM. The CDR3: CASSSQRQGGGYTF. The CDR3 bases are TGTGCCAGCAGTTCCCAGCGACAGGGGGGAGGCTACACCTTC.